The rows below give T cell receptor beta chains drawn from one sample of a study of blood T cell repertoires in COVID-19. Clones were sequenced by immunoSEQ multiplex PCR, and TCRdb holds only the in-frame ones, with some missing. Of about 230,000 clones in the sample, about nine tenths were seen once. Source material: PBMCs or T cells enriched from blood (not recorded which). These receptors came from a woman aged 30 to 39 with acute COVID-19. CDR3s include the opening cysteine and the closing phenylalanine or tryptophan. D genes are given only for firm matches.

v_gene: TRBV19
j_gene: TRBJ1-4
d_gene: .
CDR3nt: TGTGCCAGTAGTATTCTTAATGAAAAACTGTTTTTT
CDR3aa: CASSILNEKLFF

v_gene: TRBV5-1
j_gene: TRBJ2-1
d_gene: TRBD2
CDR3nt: TGCGCCAGCAGCCGGCGTGTAGCGGGGGGTTACAATGAGCAGTTCTTC
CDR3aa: CASSRRVAGGYNEQFF

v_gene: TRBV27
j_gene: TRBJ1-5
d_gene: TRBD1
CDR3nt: TGTGCCAGCAGTTTATGGTCGGGACAGGGGGTAAGTCAGCCCCAGCATTTT
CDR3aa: CASSLWSGQGVSQPQHF

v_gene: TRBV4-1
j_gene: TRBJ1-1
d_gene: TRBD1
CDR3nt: TGCGCCAGCAGCCAAGCGACCGACCGGGACAGGGGGCGCGGCACTGAAGCTTTCTTT
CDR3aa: CASSQATDRDRGRGTEAFF

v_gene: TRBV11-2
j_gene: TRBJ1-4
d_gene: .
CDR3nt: TGTGCCAGCAGCCGGCGGGGGGTGGATGAAAAACTGTTTTTT
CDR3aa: CASSRRGVDEKLFF

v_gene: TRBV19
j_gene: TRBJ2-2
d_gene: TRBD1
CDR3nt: TGTGCCAGTAGTGGACGGACAGGGGGAGACACCGGGGAGCTGTTTTTT
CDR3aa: CASSGRTGGDTGELFF

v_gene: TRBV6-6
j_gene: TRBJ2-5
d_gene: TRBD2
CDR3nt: TGTGCCAGCAGTCGTGAGCGGGGGTGGCAAGAGACCCAGTACTTC
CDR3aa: CASSRERGWQETQYF

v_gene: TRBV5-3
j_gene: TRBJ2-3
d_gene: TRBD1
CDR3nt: TGTGCCAGAGGGTCAGGGGGTAATCAAGATACGCAGTATTTT
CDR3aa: CARGSGGNQDTQYF

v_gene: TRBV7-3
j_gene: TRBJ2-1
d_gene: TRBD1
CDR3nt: TGTGCCAGCAGCTTAATGGGCCCCGGGACAGGGACCCTCAATGAGCAGTTCTTC
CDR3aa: CASSLMGPGTGTLNEQFF

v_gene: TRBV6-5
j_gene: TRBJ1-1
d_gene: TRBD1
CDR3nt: TGTGCCACTCGACTTCAGACAGGGCTCGCTTTCTTT
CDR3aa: CATRLQTGLAFF

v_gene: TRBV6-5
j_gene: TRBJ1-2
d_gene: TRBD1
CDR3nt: TGTGCCACCTCTAGACAGGGCAACTATGGCTACACCTTC
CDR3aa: CATSRQGNYGYTF